This TCR beta chain was retrieved from a study of cytomegalovirus exposure and HLA in healthy donors. Study context: In terms of ancestry, the Caucasian-associated cluster contained about 81% of the approximately 400 genotyped donors. Findings and caveats of the study: Several V segments, TRBV6-2 and TRBV6-3 among them, could not be told apart and were dropped.

The PCR employed 60 Vbeta primers together with 13 Jbeta primers. Generated by immunoSEQ multiplex PCR, the TCRdb table keeps only in-frame clones and is missing some. The table lists about 130,000 clones, about 68% of them singletons, with 3% to 4.5% in the top ten. Looked up from germline, CDR1 is MNHNY and CDR2 is SVGAGI (reference sequence). CDR3 length: 14 amino acids. V lost 6 bases, J lost 4 bases, and 6 bases stayed unmatched. Comment on this clone: No antigen is known for it.

This chain connects TRBV6-6 to TRBJ1-1, with 9 bases aligning to TRBD1. The clonotype was recovered from a man aged 40-49 years in good health and CMV-seropositive. The specimen sequenced was PBMCs. CDR3 DNA sequence: TGTGCCAGCAGGGGGGGACAGGGAGGCACTGAAGCTTTCTTT. Translated: CASRGGQGGTEAFF.